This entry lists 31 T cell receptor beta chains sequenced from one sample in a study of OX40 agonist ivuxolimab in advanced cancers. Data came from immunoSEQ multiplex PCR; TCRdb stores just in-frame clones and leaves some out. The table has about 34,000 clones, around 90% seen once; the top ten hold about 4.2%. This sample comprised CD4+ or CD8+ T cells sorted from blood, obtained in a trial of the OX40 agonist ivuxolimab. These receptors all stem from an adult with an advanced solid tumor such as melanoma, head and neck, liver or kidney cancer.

The CDR3 DNA reads as TGTGCCAGCAGCCAAGATCTAGGGCGGAAACTGTTTTTT. It yields the protein CASSQDLGRKLFF. The chain recombines TRBV14 with TRBJ1-4; D not certain. V lost 0 bases and J lost 11, with 10 bases in between. The CDR3 is 13 amino acids. CDR1 is SGHDN and CDR2 is FVKESK in the germline V gene.

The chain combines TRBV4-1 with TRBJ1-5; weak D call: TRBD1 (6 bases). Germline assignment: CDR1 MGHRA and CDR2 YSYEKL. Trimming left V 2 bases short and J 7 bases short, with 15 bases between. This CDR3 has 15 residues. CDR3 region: CASSQTSYGGQPQHF. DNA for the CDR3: TGCGCCAGCAGCCAAACCTCCTATGGGGGCCAGCCCCAGCATTTT.

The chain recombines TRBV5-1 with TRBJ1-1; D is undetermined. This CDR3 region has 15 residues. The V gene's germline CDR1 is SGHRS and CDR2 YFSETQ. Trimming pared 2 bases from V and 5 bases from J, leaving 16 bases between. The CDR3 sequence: CASSFLRDSGTEAFF. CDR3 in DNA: TGCGCCAGCAGCTTTCTACGGGATTCCGGTACTGAAGCTTTCTTT.

Here the CDR3 reads CASSRTGLGDGALHF. In DNA, the CDR3 is TGTGCCAGCAGTCGAACAGGGCTGGGAGACGGAGCCCTCCACTTT. This rearrangement joins TRBV28 to TRBJ1-6; perhaps TRBD1 as D (6 bases). Germline loops: CDR1 MDHEN, CDR2 SYDVKM. The CDR3 extends over 15 amino acids. Between the trimmed V and J ends, which lost 5 bases and 14 bases, there was a span of 22 bases.

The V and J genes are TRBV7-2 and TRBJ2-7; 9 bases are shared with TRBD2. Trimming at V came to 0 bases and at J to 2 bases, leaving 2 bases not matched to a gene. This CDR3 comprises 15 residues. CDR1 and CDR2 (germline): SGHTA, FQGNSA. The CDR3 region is CASSLAPSGTYEQYF. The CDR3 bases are TGTGCCAGCAGCTTAGCTCCTAGCGGGACCTACGAGCAGTACTTC. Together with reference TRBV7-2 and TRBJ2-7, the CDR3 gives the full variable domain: GAGVSQSPSNKVTEKGKDVELRCDPISGHTALYWYRQSLGQGLEFLIYFQGNSAPDKSGLPSDRFSAERTGGSVSTLTIQRTQQEDSAVYLCASSLAPSGTYEQYFGPGTRLTVT.

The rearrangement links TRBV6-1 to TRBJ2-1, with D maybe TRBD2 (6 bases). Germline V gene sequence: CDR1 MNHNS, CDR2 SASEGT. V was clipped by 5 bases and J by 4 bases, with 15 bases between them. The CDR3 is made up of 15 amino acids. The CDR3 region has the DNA TGTGCCAGCAGTATAAACCCGGACTATTACAATGAGCAGTTCTTC. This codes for CASSINPDYYNEQFF.

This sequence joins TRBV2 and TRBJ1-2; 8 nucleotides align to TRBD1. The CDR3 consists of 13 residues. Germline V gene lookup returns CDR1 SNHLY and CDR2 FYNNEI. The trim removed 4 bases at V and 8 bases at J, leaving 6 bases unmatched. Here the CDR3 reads CASSATGGEGYTF. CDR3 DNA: TGTGCCAGCAGTGCAACAGGGGGTGAGGGCTACACCTTC. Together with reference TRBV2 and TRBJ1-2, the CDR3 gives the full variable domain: EPEVTQTPSHQVTQMGQEVILRCVPISNHLYFYWYRQILGQKVEFLVSFYNNEISEKSEIFDDQFSVERPDGSNFTLKIRSTKLEDSAMYFCASSATGGEGYTFGSGTRLTVV.

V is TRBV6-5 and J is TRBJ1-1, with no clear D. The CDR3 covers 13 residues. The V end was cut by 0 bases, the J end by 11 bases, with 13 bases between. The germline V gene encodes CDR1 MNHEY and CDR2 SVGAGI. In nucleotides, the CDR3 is TGTGCCAGCAGTTACTCCCCGCCTCCCCCGGCTTTCTTT. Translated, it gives CASSYSPPPPAFF.

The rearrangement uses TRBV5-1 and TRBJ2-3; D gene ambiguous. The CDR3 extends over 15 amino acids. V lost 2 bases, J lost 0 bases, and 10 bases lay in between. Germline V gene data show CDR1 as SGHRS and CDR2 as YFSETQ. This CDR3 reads CASSFLGTSTDTQYF. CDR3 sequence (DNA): TGCGCCAGCAGCTTTCTCGGAACTAGCACAGATACGCAGTATTTT.

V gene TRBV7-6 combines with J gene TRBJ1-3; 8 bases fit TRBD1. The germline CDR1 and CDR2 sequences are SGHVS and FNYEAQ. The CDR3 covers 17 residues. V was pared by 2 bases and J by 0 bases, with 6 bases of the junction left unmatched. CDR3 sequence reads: CASSLMRTGHSGNTIYF. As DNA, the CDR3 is TGTGCCAGCAGCTTAATGCGGACAGGGCACTCTGGAAACACCATATATTTT.

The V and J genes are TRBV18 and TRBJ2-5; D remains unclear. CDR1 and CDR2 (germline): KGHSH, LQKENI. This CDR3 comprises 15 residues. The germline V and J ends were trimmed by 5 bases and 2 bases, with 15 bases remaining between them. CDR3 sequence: CASSFTTQGQETQYF. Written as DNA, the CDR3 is TGTGCCAGCTCATTCACCACTCAAGGGCAAGAGACCCAGTACTTC.

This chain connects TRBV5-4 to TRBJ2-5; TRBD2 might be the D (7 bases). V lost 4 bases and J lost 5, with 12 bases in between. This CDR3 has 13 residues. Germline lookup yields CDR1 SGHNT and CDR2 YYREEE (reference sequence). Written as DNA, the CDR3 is TGTGCCAGCAGCCCAACGGGGGGCGAGACCCAGTACTTC. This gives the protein CASSPTGGETQYF.

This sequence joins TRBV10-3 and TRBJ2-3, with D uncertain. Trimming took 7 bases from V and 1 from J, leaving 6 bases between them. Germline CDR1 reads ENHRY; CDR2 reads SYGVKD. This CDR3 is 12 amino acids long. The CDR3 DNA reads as TGTGCCATCAAAGGAGGCACAGATACGCAGTATTTT. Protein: CAIKGGTDTQYF.

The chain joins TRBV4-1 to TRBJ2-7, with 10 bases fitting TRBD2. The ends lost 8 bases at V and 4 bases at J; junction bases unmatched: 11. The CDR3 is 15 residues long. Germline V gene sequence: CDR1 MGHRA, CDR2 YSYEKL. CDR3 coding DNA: TGCGCCAGCTCTGGGAGAGAGACTAGCGGGTACGAGCAGTACTTC. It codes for CASSGRETSGYEQYF.

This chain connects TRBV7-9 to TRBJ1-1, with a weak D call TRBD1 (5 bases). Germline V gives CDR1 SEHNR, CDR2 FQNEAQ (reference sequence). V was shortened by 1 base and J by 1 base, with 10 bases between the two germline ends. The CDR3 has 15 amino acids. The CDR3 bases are TGTGCCAGCAGCTTAGACTCAAGGGGGAACACTGAAGCTTTCTTT. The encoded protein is CASSLDSRGNTEAFF.

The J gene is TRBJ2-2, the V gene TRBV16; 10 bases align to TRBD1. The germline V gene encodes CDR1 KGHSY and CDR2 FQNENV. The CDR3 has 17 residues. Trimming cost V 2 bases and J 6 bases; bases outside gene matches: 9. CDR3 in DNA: TGTGCCAGCAGCCAACAGAATGCCGGACAGGGGGCCGGGGAGCTGTTTTTT. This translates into CASSQQNAGQGAGELFF.

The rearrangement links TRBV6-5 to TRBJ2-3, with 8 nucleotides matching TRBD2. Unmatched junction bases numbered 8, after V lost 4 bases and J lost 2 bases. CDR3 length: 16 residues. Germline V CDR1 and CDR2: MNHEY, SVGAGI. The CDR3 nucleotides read TGTGCCAGCAGTTCGAGAACGGGGGGGGCCACAGATACGCAGTATTTT. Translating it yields CASSSRTGGATDTQYF.

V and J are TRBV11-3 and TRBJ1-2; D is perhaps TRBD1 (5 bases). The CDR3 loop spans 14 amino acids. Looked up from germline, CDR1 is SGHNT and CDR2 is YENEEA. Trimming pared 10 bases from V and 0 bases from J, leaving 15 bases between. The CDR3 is CATRVRGPNYGYTF. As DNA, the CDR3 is TGTGCCACACGCGTTCGGGGCCCTAACTATGGCTACACCTTC.

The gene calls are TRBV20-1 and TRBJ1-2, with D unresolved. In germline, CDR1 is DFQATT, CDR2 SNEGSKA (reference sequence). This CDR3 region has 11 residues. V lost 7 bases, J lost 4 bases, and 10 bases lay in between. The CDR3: CSVGGTYGYTF. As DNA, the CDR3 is TGCAGTGTGGGCGGAACCTATGGCTACACCTTC.

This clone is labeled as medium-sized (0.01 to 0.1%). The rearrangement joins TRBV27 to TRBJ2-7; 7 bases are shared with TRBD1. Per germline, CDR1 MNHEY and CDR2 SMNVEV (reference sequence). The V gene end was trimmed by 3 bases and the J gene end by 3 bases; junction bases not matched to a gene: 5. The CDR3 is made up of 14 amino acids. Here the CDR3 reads CASSLGQINYEQYF. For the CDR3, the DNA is TGTGCCAGCAGTTTGGGACAGATAAACTACGAGCAGTACTTC.

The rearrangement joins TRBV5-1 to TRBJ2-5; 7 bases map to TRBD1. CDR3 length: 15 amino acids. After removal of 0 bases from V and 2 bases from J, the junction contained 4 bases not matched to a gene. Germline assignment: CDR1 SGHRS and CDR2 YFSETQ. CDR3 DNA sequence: TGCGCCAGCAGCTTGGCCGGGGACAGTCAAGAGACCCAGTACTTC. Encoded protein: CASSLAGDSQETQYF.

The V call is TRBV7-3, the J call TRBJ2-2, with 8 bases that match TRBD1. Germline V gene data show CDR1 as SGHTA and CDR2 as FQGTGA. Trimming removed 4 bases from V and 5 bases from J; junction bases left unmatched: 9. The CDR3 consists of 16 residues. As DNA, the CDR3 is TGTGCCAGCAGCTCGAACCAGGGGGCGCAAACCGGGGAGCTGTTTTTT. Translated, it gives CASSSNQGAQTGELFF.

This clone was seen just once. The CDR3 region is CASSESGGSYNEQFF. CDR3 coding DNA: TGCGCCAGCAGTGAGTCAGGGGGGTCCTACAATGAGCAGTTCTTC. The chain has TRBV10-1 and TRBJ2-1; TRBD1 or TRBD2 may be the D gene (6 bases each). Trimming took off 0 bases at V and 1 base at J, with 7 bases between the two ends. CDR3 size: 15 residues. Germline CDR1 reads WNHNN; CDR2 reads SYGVQD (reference sequence).

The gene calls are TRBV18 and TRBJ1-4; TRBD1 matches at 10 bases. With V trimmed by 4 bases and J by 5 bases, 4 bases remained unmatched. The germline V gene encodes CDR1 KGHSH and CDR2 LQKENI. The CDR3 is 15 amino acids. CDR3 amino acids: CASSLRTGGNEKLFF. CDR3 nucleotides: TGTGCCAGCTCACTTCGGACAGGGGGGAATGAAAAACTGTTTTTT.

The CDR3 sequence is CASLIRGGVQETQYF. Here the CDR3 DNA reads TGTGCCAGCTTGATAAGGGGCGGGGTCCAAGAGACCCAGTACTTC. The chain carries TRBV6-1 and TRBJ2-5; the D gene is possibly TRBD2 (6 bases). Germline CDR1 reads MNHNS; CDR2 reads SASEGT. V gave up 8 bases and J gave up 1 base, with 17 bases separating them. The CDR3 extends over 15 amino acids.

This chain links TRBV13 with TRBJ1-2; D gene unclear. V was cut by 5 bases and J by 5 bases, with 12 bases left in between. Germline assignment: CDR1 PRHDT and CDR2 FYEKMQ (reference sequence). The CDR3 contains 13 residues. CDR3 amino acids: CASSTTGYYGYTF. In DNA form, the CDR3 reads TGTGCCAGCAGCACGACGGGTTATTATGGCTACACCTTC.

The CDR3 sequence is CASSVGAGGVEKLFF. The CDR3 DNA reads as TGTGCCAGCAGCGTAGGGGCAGGGGGGGTGGAAAAACTGTTTTTT. The V and J genes are TRBV9 and TRBJ1-4, with 7 bases identical to TRBD1. Per germline, CDR1 SGDLS and CDR2 YYNGEE. V shed 0 bases and J 8 bases; nucleotides not matched to a gene: 7. CDR3 length: 15 residues.

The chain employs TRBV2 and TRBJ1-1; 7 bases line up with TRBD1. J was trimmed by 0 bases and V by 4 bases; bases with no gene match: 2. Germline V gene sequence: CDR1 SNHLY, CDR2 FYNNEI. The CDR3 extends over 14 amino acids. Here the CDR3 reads CASSAQGLNTEAFF. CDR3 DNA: TGTGCCAGCAGTGCACAGGGGTTGAACACTGAAGCTTTCTTT.

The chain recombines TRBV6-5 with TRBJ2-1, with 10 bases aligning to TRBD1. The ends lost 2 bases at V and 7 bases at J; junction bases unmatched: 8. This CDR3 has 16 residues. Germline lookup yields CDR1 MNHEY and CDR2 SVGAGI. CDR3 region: CASSYRSGTGENEQFF. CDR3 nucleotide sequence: TGTGCCAGCAGTTACAGGTCCGGGACAGGGGAGAATGAGCAGTTCTTC.

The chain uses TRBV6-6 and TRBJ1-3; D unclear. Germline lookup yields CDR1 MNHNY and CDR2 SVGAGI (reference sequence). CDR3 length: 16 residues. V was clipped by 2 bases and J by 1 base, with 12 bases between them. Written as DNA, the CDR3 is TGTGCCAGCAGTTACCTAGGGCTTACATCTGGAAACACCATATATTTT. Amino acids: CASSYLGLTSGNTIYF.

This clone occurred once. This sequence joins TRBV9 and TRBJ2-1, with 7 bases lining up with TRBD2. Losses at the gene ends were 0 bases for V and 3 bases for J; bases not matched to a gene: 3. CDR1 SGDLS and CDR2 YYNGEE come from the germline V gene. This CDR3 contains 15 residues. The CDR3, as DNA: TGTGCCAGCAGCGTAGAGTCTAGCGGCTACAATGAGCAGTTCTTC. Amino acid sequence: CASSVESSGYNEQFF.